The 14 T cell receptor beta chains listed next were all sequenced from one sample in a study of regulatory T cells in long-lasting Graves disease. Arm-PCR of CDR3 regions with iRepertoire HTBI primers generated TCR beta libraries. TCRdb called the multiplex PCR reads again in MiXCR, with one record for every CDR3 protein. The sample contains approximately 270,000 distinct CDR3 sequences, around a sixth of which appear only once. Documented time point: newly diagnosed GD, antithyroid drugs for less than 3 months. Isolated PBMC RNA provided the starting material for the TCR library. The same data also contributed to another study, on T cells in Graves' hyperthyroidism and ophthalmopathy.

Sequenced material: peripheral blood mononuclear cells (PBMCs), taken at new diagnosis, from a patient treated with antithyroid drugs. These TCRs come from a woman in her twenties or thirties with Graves disease.

Turning to this clonotype: This likely came from a read error, as a far larger clone is one base away. The rearrangement uses TRBV9 and TRBJ2-7; 7 nucleotides align to TRBD1. Germline trimming cut 3 bases from V and 0 bases from J; bases unmatched to any gene: 6. This CDR3 is 15 amino acids long. Germline CDR1 reads SGDLS; CDR2 reads YYNGEE. CDR3 sequence: CASSAPGTASYEQYF. The DNA for the CDR3 is TGTGCCAGCAGCGCCCCCGGGACAGCCTCCTACGAGCAGTACTTC.

This clonotype was picked up many times. The chain uses TRBV7-9 and TRBJ1-4, with 8 bases that match TRBD1. The V gene end was trimmed by 5 bases and the J gene end by 8 bases; junction bases not matched to a gene: 7. Per germline, CDR1 SEHNR and CDR2 FQNEAQ (reference sequence). The CDR3 has 14 residues. The CDR3: CASSRGQVWEKLFF. The CDR3 region has the DNA TGTGCCAGCAGCCGGGGACAGGTCTGGGAAAAACTGTTTTTT.

Concerning this clonotype: A far larger clone is just one base off, so this is likely a read error. Likely a read error: the CDR3 ends without its conserved phenylalanine or tryptophan. The chain recombines TRBV5-1 with TRBJ2-3; a possible D gene is TRBD1 (5 bases). TRBJ1-1 explains the end of the DNA better; the J call may be wrong. Germline assignment: CDR1 SGHRS and CDR2 YFSETQ. CDR3 length: 16 residues. CDR3 in amino acids: CASSLDSGALGSEAFI. The CDR3 DNA reads TGCGCCAGCAGCTTGGACAGCGGGGCGTTGGGCTCTGAAGCTTTCATT.

This clonotype has ten or more counts. This chain uses TRBV2 with TRBJ2-7, with 9 bases matching TRBD1. Trimming at V came to 6 bases and at J to 2 bases, leaving 11 bases not matched to a gene. The CDR3 totals 16 residues. Germline V gene sequence: CDR1 SNHLY, CDR2 FYNNEI. The chain's CDR3 is CASRKRTGANPYEQYF. CDR3 DNA sequence: TGTGCCAGCAGGAAGCGGACAGGGGCGAATCCCTACGAGCAGTACTTC.

The sample holds many counts of this clonotype. V is TRBV19 and J is TRBJ1-2; no clear D gene. CDR1 LNHDA and CDR2 SQIVND come from the germline V gene (reference sequence). Trimming shortened V by 4 bases and J by 3 bases, and 18 bases separated the two germline ends. This CDR3 has 16 amino acids. The CDR3 DNA reads as TGTGCCAGTAGTAATTCAGTGGGAAGGGCCCACTATGGCTACACCTTC. It codes for CASSNSVGRAHYGYTF.

This clonotype came up many times. The chain joins TRBV20-1 to TRBJ2-3, with 7 positions matching TRBD1. The CDR3 loop spans 16 amino acids. Germline-derived CDR1 and CDR2 are DFQATT and SNEGSKA (reference sequence). V trimming: 1 base; J trimming: 1 base; junction bases outside the gene matches: 8. The DNA for the CDR3 is TGCAGTGCTAGAGGATCCCTGACAGGGCGCACAGATACGCAGTATTTT. Translation gives CSARGSLTGRTDTQYF.

This sequence joins TRBV3-1 and TRBJ1-1; maybe TRBD1 (5 bases). The V end lost 4 bases, the J end lost 2 bases, and 14 bases lay between the germline ends. CDR1 LGHDT and CDR2 YNNKEL come from the germline V gene (reference sequence). The CDR3 length is 15 residues. The CDR3 sequence is CASSPLRGLNTEAFF. As DNA, the CDR3 is TGTGCCAGCAGCCCCCTGAGGGGTCTCAACACTGAAGCTTTCTTT.

About this clonotype: A much larger clone lies a single base off, so this may be a read error. V is TRBV14 and J is TRBJ2-1; D is undetermined. Germline CDR1 and CDR2: SGHDN and FVKESK. Trimming removed 4 bases from V and 10 bases from J, with 11 bases in between. The CDR3 consists of 12 residues. The CDR3, as DNA: TGTGCCAGCAGCCGCTCTTTCAGGGAGCAGTTCTTC. It codes for CASSRSFREQFF.

The rearrangement joins TRBV7-6 to TRBJ1-6; perhaps TRBD1 as D (6 bases). The germline V and J ends were trimmed by 5 bases and 4 bases, with 15 bases remaining between them. CDR1 SGHVS and CDR2 FNYEAQ come from the germline V gene. CDR3 size: 16 residues. CDR3 sequence (DNA): TGTGCCAGCAGCCCAGCCGGACAGTGGTATAATTCACCCCTCCACTTT. Its protein is CASSPAGQWYNSPLHF. The full variable domain, completed using reference TRBV7-6 and TRBJ1-6, is GAGVSQSPRYKVTKRGQDVALRCDPISGHVSLYWYRQALGQGPEFLTYFNYEAQQDKSGLPNDRFSAERPEGSISTLTIQRTEQRDSAMYRCASSPAGQWYNSPLHFGNGTRLTVT.

This clonotype was observed at least ten times. The chain combines TRBV19 with TRBJ1-5; D is undetermined. Germline V gene lookup returns CDR1 LNHDA and CDR2 SQIVND (reference sequence). This CDR3 is 17 amino acids long. Deletions cut 1 base from V and 9 bases from J, with 22 bases between. The CDR3 coding sequence is TGTGCCAGTAGTATAGGGGCCGTCCGGGCCACGACGCGGCCCCAGCATTTT. This codes for CASSIGAVRATTRPQHF.

This clonotype was seen ten or more times. The genes are TRBV12-3 or TRBV12-4 and TRBJ2-3, with 7 bases that match TRBD2. With 7 bases clipped from V and 1 base from J, the junction kept 5 bases outside the gene matches. The CDR3 length is 14 residues. The CDR3 reads CASTSAGGTDTQYF. CDR3 nucleotide sequence: TGTGCCAGCACCTCCGCGGGAGGCACAGATACGCAGTATTTT.

This chain connects TRBV15 to TRBJ2-3; D remains ambiguous. The closer fit of TRBJ2-7 to the DNA end suggests the J call may be wrong. This CDR3 comprises 14 residues. Germline CDR1 LNHNV, CDR2 YYDKDF (reference sequence). This CDR3 reads CATSRDLGGYEQYF. Written as DNA, the CDR3 is TGTGCCACCAGCAGAGATTTGGGCGGTTACGAGCAGTACTTC.

This clonotype has at least ten counts. J is TRBJ1-5 and V is TRBV5-6, with unresolved D. The CDR3 runs 12 residues. V was cut by 2 bases and J by 7 bases, with 7 bases left in between. The germline V gene has CDR1 SGHDT and CDR2 YYEEEE. CDR3 region: CASSFGLQPQHF. Written as DNA, the CDR3 is TGTGCCAGCAGCTTCGGATTACAGCCCCAGCATTTT.

A remark on this clonotype: It is likely a read error: a sequence one base away is far more abundant. The gene calls are TRBV12-3 or TRBV12-4 and TRBJ2-1; TRBD1 might be the D (5 bases). The DNA end is a closer match to TRBJ2-5, so the J assignment may be wrong. The CDR3 sequence is 14 residues long. The CDR3 reads CASSPGIGGKTQYF. The CDR3 region has the DNA TGTGCCAGCAGCCCAGGGATCGGTGGGAAGACCCAGTACTTC.